A single sample is the source of the 27 T cell receptor beta chains below, sequenced in a study of blood T cell repertoires in COVID-19. Sequencing was performed with immunoSEQ multiplex PCR; in TCRdb, only in-frame clones are kept and a portion is missing. The sample contains some 130,000 clones, 70% to 90% of which appear only once. Material for sequencing was peripheral blood. The receptors were gathered from a man aged 70 or older with active COVID-19.

V is TRBV7-2 and J is TRBJ2-7, with 7 bases identical to TRBD1. The CDR3 has 13 amino acids. Losses at the gene ends were 7 bases for V and 0 bases for J; bases not matched to a gene: 3. Germline V lookup: CDR1 SGHTA, CDR2 FQGNSA. CDR3: CASIAGGSYEQYF. CDR3 DNA sequence: TGTGCCAGCATCGCAGGGGGCTCCTACGAGCAGTACTTC.

V gene TRBV30 combines with J gene TRBJ2-1, with D possibly TRBD2 on 7 matching bases. V was pared by 5 bases and J by 7 bases, with 21 bases between. CDR1 GTSNPN and CDR2 SVGIG come from the germline V gene (reference sequence). The CDR3 consists of 15 residues. The CDR3 spells CAWDVRRERGNEQFF. The CDR3 region has the DNA TGTGCCTGGGACGTACGGCGGGAGAGGGGGAATGAGCAGTTCTTC.

J is TRBJ2-3 and V is TRBV24-1; tentative D call: TRBD1 (6 bases). The CDR3 is 15 residues long. Trimming took off 3 bases at V and 2 bases at J, with 11 bases between the two ends. Germline V gene sequence: CDR1 KGHDR, CDR2 SFDVKD. The CDR3 region is CATSDKQGHTDTQYF. Written as DNA, the CDR3 is TGTGCCACCAGTGATAAACAGGGACACACAGATACGCAGTATTTT.

This sequence joins TRBV10-2 and TRBJ2-7; TRBD2 matches at 13 bases. The CDR3 has 15 amino acids. J was trimmed by 4 bases and V by 6 bases; bases with no gene match: 6. Germline V gene sequence: CDR1 WSHSY, CDR2 SAAADI. The CDR3 loop is CASRPGLAGLYEQYF. In DNA, the CDR3 is TGCGCCAGCAGGCCGGGACTAGCGGGATTGTACGAGCAGTACTTC.

The rearrangement uses TRBV14 and TRBJ2-5, with 7 bases that match TRBD2. The V segment lost 4 bases and the J segment 4 bases; nucleotides outside the gene matches: 12. Germline values: CDR1 SGHDN, CDR2 FVKESK. The CDR3 totals 16 residues. CDR3 nucleotides: TGTGCCAGCAGCCTTTTTATCGGGACTAACCGAGAGACCCAGTACTTC. Its translation is CASSLFIGTNRETQYF.

This clone was observed a single time. J is TRBJ1-1 and V is TRBV28; weak D call: TRBD1 (5 bases). The CDR3 contains 16 residues. CDR1 is MDHEN, CDR2 SYDVKM, per germline. V shed 6 bases and J shed 4 bases, with 21 bases lying between them. CDR3 DNA sequence: TGTGCCAGCAGCCTGTTCCGGGCTGAAAGGGGCACTGAAGCTTTCTTT. Its protein product is CASSLFRAERGTEAFF.

The chain links TRBV19 to TRBJ2-7; TRBD2 agrees at 8 bases. Germline-derived CDR1 and CDR2 are LNHDA and SQIVND (reference sequence). J lost 5 bases, V lost 7 bases, and 13 bases had no gene match. CDR3 size: 15 residues. The CDR3 sequence is CASTPGGGRVDEQYF. The CDR3, as DNA: TGTGCCAGTACCCCCGGGGGGGGCAGAGTGGACGAGCAGTACTTC. Full variable domain (rest looked up from reference TRBV19 and TRBJ2-7): DGGITQSPKYLFRKEGQNVTLSCEQNLNHDAMYWYRQDPGQGLRLIYYSQIVNDFQKGDIAEGYSVSREKKESFPLTVTSAQKNPTAFYLCASTPGGGRVDEQYFGPGTRLTVT.

This clone was recorded only once. The chain employs TRBV9 and TRBJ2-1; 7 nucleotides match TRBD2. CDR1 and CDR2 (germline): SGDLS, YYNGEE. The trim removed 0 bases at V and 4 bases at J, leaving 4 bases unmatched. There are 15 residues in the CDR3. The CDR3 region has the DNA TGTGCCAGCAGCGTAGGGCCTAGCGGTTACAATGAGCAGTTCTTC. Translating it yields CASSVGPSGYNEQFF.

The gene calls are TRBV5-1 and TRBJ2-3; D may be TRBD2 (6 bases). Germline CDR1 SGHRS, CDR2 YFSETQ. CDR3 size: 15 residues. Trimming took 4 bases from V and 3 from J, leaving 15 bases between them. Here the CDR3 DNA reads TGCGCCAGCAGCCCCTCAGGCGGGACGACAGATACGCAGTATTTT. Translating it yields CASSPSGGTTDTQYF.

The J gene is TRBJ1-4, the V gene TRBV27; 8 bases map to TRBD1. The CDR3 extends over 14 amino acids. CDR1 MNHEY and CDR2 SMNVEV come from the germline V gene (reference sequence). J gave up 5 bases and V 2 bases, and 1 base lay outside the gene matches. CDR3 nucleotide sequence: TGTGCCAGCAGTTTAAGACAGGGGAATGAAAAACTGTTTTTT. Amino acids: CASSLRQGNEKLFF.

V usage is TRBV6-5 and J usage is TRBJ2-3, with D perhaps TRBD2 (7 bases). Trimming stripped 9 bases from V and 6 bases from J, with 22 bases between. CDR3 length equals 15 residues. Per the germline V gene, CDR1 is MNHEY and CDR2 is SVGAGI. Here the CDR3 reads CASKGGSVGGDTQYF. The CDR3 DNA follows: TGTGCCAGTAAAGGGGGATCAGTGGGAGGGGATACGCAGTATTTT.

The chain combines TRBV7-9 with TRBJ2-5; TRBD1 matches at 10 bases. Germline V gene lookup returns CDR1 SEHNR and CDR2 FQNEAQ (reference sequence). Trimming took 4 bases from V and 1 from J; bases not matched to a gene: 3. The CDR3 contains 15 residues. The CDR3 loop is CASSSGQGFQETQYF. CDR3 DNA sequence: TGTGCCAGCAGCTCGGGACAGGGGTTCCAAGAGACCCAGTACTTC.

The chain combines TRBV27 with TRBJ2-7, with D possibly being TRBD1 (6 bases). Trimming cost V 3 bases and J 4 bases, with 10 bases left between them. Germline V lookup: CDR1 MNHEY, CDR2 SMNVEV (reference sequence). The CDR3 extends over 13 amino acids. CDR3 nucleotides: TGTGCCAGCAGTTTGGACAGCCGGTACGAGCAGTACTTC. It specifies CASSLDSRYEQYF.

This chain connects TRBV7-9 to TRBJ1-1, with no clear D. This CDR3 contains 17 residues. Trimming removed 7 bases at V and 1 base at J, with 22 bases between. CDR1 is SEHNR and CDR2 is FQNEAQ in the germline V gene (reference sequence). The CDR3, as DNA: TGTGCCAGCAATAAAGTTTGGTTCGGGAATCGGAACACTGAAGCTTTCTTT. It specifies CASNKVWFGNRNTEAFF.

This sequence joins TRBV28 and TRBJ2-1; a possible D gene is TRBD2 (6 bases). Germline CDR1 is MDHEN and CDR2 is SYDVKM. The length of the CDR3 is 17 residues. Trimming pared 3 bases from V and 6 bases from J, leaving 21 bases between. CDR3: CASSLEQRALGTNEQFF. The CDR3 nucleotides read TGTGCCAGCAGTTTGGAACAGCGGGCCCTGGGAACCAATGAGCAGTTCTTC.

The CDR3 nucleotides are TGTGCCAGCAGCCGAGGACTAGCTACGCAGTATTTT. It translates to CASSRGLATQYF. This chain connects TRBV14 to TRBJ2-3; 8 nucleotides line up with TRBD2. Germline-derived CDR1 and CDR2 are SGHDN and FVKESK. V gave up 4 bases and J gave up 8 bases; unmatched junction bases: 2. The CDR3 has 12 amino acids.

This clone has just one count. The V call is TRBV4-2, the J call TRBJ2-2, with no clear D. Trimming shortened V by 0 bases and J by 5 bases, and 7 bases separated the two germline ends. Germline V gene data show CDR1 as LGHNA and CDR2 as YNFKEQ. This CDR3 has 14 amino acids. In DNA form, the CDR3 reads TGTGCCAGCAGCCAAGATATAGTTACCGGGGAGCTGTTTTTT. Its translation: CASSQDIVTGELFF.

Comments on this clone: The sample has other DNA sequences that encode this CDR3 too. The J gene is TRBJ2-7, the V gene TRBV18; TRBD1 aligns across 9 bases. CDR1 and CDR2 from the germline V gene are KGHSH and LQKENI. The trim removed 0 bases at V and 4 bases at J, leaving 1 base unmatched. CDR3 length: 14 residues. CDR3 region: CASSPPGTGYEQYF. Here the CDR3 DNA reads TGTGCCAGCTCACCACCCGGGACAGGGTACGAGCAGTACTTC.

The gene calls are TRBV5-6 and TRBJ2-7; possible D gene TRBD1, 6 bases. Germline V gene lookup returns CDR1 SGHDT and CDR2 YYEEEE. This CDR3 has 15 residues. Trimming cost V 3 bases and J 2 bases, with 15 bases left between them. The DNA for the CDR3 is TGTGCCAGCAGCTGGGGTCCTCAGGGGACCTACGAGCAGTACTTC. Residues: CASSWGPQGTYEQYF.

V and J are TRBV4-1 and TRBJ1-1; 10 bases line up with TRBD1. This CDR3 contains 15 residues. With 1 base clipped from V and 6 bases from J, the junction kept 5 bases outside the gene matches. The germline CDR1 and CDR2 sequences are MGHRA and YSYEKL. The CDR3 DNA reads TGCGCCAGCAGCCAAGGGACAGGGGGAAACGCTGAAGCTTTCTTT. It translates to CASSQGTGGNAEAFF.

The chain combines TRBV19 with TRBJ2-4; 11 bases map to TRBD2. CDR3 size: 17 residues. With 5 bases clipped from V and 0 bases from J, the junction kept 6 bases outside the gene matches. CDR1 and CDR2 from the germline V gene are LNHDA and SQIVND (reference sequence). CDR3 protein: CASSPGLAGRAKNIQYF. The CDR3 DNA is TGTGCCAGTAGTCCCGGACTAGCGGGCCGAGCCAAAAACATTCAGTACTTC.

CDR3 protein: CASTRGGARNTEAFF. For the CDR3, the DNA is TGTGCCAGCACCCGAGGGGGGGCGAGGAACACTGAAGCTTTCTTT. The chain couples TRBV25-1 to TRBJ1-1, with a tentative D call TRBD1 (6 bases). Trimming stripped 7 bases from V and 1 base from J, with 16 bases between. From germline, CDR1 is MGHDK and CDR2 SYGVNS. CDR3 length equals 15 residues.

This chain connects TRBV11-2 to TRBJ2-3; tentatively, D is TRBD2 (6 bases). Germline CDR1 SGHAT, CDR2 FQNNGV. The CDR3 extends over 17 amino acids. Trimming pared 4 bases from V and 4 bases from J, leaving 21 bases between. CDR3 protein: CASSSSPQRSGADTQYF. As DNA, the CDR3 is TGTGCCAGCAGCTCGTCCCCCCAGCGGTCGGGGGCAGATACGCAGTATTTT.

The J gene is TRBJ2-7, the V gene TRBV28; 7 nucleotides match TRBD2. CDR1 and CDR2 from the germline V gene are MDHEN and SYDVKM. J was trimmed by 7 bases and V by 6 bases; bases with no gene match: 12. This CDR3 contains 14 residues. The CDR3 region has the DNA TGTGCCAGCAGACCCACTAGCGTCTTACGGGAGCAGTACTTC. It translates to CASRPTSVLREQYF.

The chain employs TRBV28 and TRBJ2-2; 8 nucleotides agree with TRBD1. The CDR3 totals 15 residues. V was clipped by 2 bases and J by 6 bases; unmatched bases: 5. CDR1 and CDR2 from the germline V gene are MDHEN and SYDVKM. The CDR3 loop is CASSLRTGTPGELFF. CDR3 nucleotide sequence: TGTGCCAGCAGTTTAAGGACAGGGACGCCCGGGGAGCTGTTTTTT. The full variable domain, rest sourced from reference TRBV28 and TRBJ2-2, is DVKVTQSSRYLVKRTGEKVFLECVQDMDHENMFWYRQDPGLGLRLIYFSYDVKMKEKGDIPEGYSVSREKKERFSLILESASTNQTSMYLCASSLRTGTPGELFFGEGSRLTVL.

V gene TRBV15 combines with J gene TRBJ1-6; 7 nucleotides line up with TRBD1. Germline CDR1 reads LNHNV; CDR2 reads YYDKDF (reference sequence). The V and J ends lost 6 bases and 7 bases, in that order; junction bases with no gene match: 6. The length of the CDR3 is 14 residues. CDR3 in DNA: TGTGCCACCAGAGGGGGACAGAAAAATTCACCCCTCCACTTT. Translation gives CATRGGQKNSPLHF.

J is TRBJ2-7 and V is TRBV5-6, with 7 bases matching TRBD1. The CDR3 is 14 residues long. CDR1 and CDR2 (germline): SGHDT, YYEEEE. With V trimmed by 0 bases and J by 2 bases, 2 bases remained unmatched. The CDR3 DNA reads as TGTGCCAGCAGCTTGGGTCAGGGGGCCTACGAGCAGTACTTC. Translating gives CASSLGQGAYEQYF.